Sequencing of this T cell receptor beta chain was carried out in a study of response to subunit inactivated influenza vaccine (dated by TCRdb to the late 2010s). Notes on the research overall: To follow how T cells responded to a trivalent subunit inactivated influenza vaccine, the researchers relied on deep quantitative profiling of the T cell receptor repertoire. Overall study results and their limits: According to the authors, only a limited number of new T cells may be recruited by each seasonal influenza vaccination.

The protocol used for the library was RT-PCR. The sequencer was an Illumina HiSeq 2500. TCRdb applied fastp at Q25 and MiXCR to the public reads, then kept only in-frame beta chains. Identical CDR3 proteins give one entry, which carries the most common genes and DNA. The sample contains about 300,000 distinct CDR3 sequences, about a fifth of them found a single time. The ten largest account for about 10% of the sample. This clonotype was recorded a few times. It lacks a known antigen. It has no much larger one-base neighbor in the sample; base qualities were not kept. This TCR was recovered from a man aged 50-75 years who received an inactivated influenza vaccine. Donor details come from another sample of the same person, matched by shared clones. The sequences come from PBMCs from blood, collected approximately 20 months after vaccination.

The CDR3 corresponds to CASSRGMTDTQYF. The nucleotides are TGCGCCAGCAGCCGCGGGATGACAGATACGCAGTATTTT. The V and J segments used are TRBV5-1 and TRBJ2-3, with TRBD2 perhaps the D gene, on 6 matching bases. The CDR3 goes from the cysteine to the phenylalanine over 13 residues. Only the CDR3 DNA stays, 39 bases, in frame from base 1. CDR1 and CDR2, looked up from the germline V gene, are SGHRS and YFSETQ. V lost 4 bases and J lost 3 bases; the stretch between them is 9 bases long.